These 22 T cell receptor beta chains were all obtained from the same sample, sequenced in a study of blood T cell repertoires in COVID-19. Sequencing was performed with immunoSEQ multiplex PCR; in TCRdb, only in-frame clones are kept and a portion is missing. This table has 75,000 to 90,000 clones, just under 85% appearing once. Sequencing was performed on peripheral blood. All receptors derive from an elderly man with active or convalescent COVID-19.

The chain links TRBV28 to TRBJ2-1, with TRBD1 identical over 8 bases. Germline CDR1 is MDHEN and CDR2 is SYDVKM. The CDR3 length is 19 residues. V trimming: 5 bases; J trimming: 4 bases; junction bases outside the gene matches: 19. The CDR3 DNA follows: TGTGCCAGCAGTCTCCTACGGACAGGGCCACGACAAGTATACAATGAGCAGTTCTTC. Amino acid sequence: CASSLLRTGPRQVYNEQFF.

The V and J genes are TRBV7-9 and TRBJ2-2; a weak D match, TRBD1 (5 bases). The V and J ends lost 2 bases and 2 bases respectively, with 12 bases between them. CDR1 is SEHNR and CDR2 is FQNEAQ in the germline V gene (reference sequence). CDR3 size: 16 residues. CDR3 sequence: CASSLISDTNTGELFF. The CDR3 coding sequence is TGTGCCAGCAGCTTAATTTCGGACACTAACACCGGGGAGCTGTTTTTT.

The chain combines TRBV7-2 with TRBJ2-2, with 7 bases aligning to TRBD1. This CDR3 contains 14 residues. The trim removed 5 bases at V and 7 bases at J, leaving 7 bases unmatched. The germline V gene has CDR1 SGHTA and CDR2 FQGNSA. For the CDR3, the DNA is TGTGCCAGCAGCCCGACAGGGTTTGACGGGGAGCTGTTTTTT. This gives the protein CASSPTGFDGELFF.

This sequence joins TRBV19 and TRBJ2-1; 9 bases are shared with TRBD2. Germline V gene data show CDR1 as LNHDA and CDR2 as SQIVND (reference sequence). The CDR3 is 15 residues long. V gave up 4 bases and J gave up 4 bases; unmatched junction bases: 5. The CDR3 DNA reads TGTGCCAGTAGTACCGGGACTAGCAGGTACAATGAGCAGTTCTTC. It translates to CASSTGTSRYNEQFF.

The chain couples TRBV9 to TRBJ1-6; no firm D call. CDR1 and CDR2 from the germline V gene are SGDLS and YYNGEE. The CDR3 covers 13 residues. Trimming stripped 4 bases from V and 6 bases from J, with 8 bases between. The CDR3 nucleotides read TGTGCCAGCAGCACCAACAGTAATTCACCCCTCCACTTT. Translation gives CASSTNSNSPLHF.

The chain carries TRBV11-3 and TRBJ2-3, with D unresolved. This CDR3 is 13 amino acids long. V gave up 6 bases and J gave up 1 base, with 8 bases separating them. In germline, CDR1 is SGHNT, CDR2 YENEEA. The chain's CDR3 is CASSKQRTDTQYF. DNA of the CDR3: TGTGCCAGCAGTAAACAGCGCACAGATACGCAGTATTTT.

This clone was picked up a small number of times. This chain joins TRBV29-1 and TRBJ2-1, with a possible D match to TRBD2 (5 bases). CDR1 SQVTM and CDR2 ANQGSEA come from the germline V gene. Trimming stripped 3 bases from V and 0 bases from J, with 9 bases between. CDR3 length equals 14 residues. The CDR3 nucleotides are TGCAGCGTTGAGAGTGGGAGCTCCTACAATGAGCAGTTCTTC. Its protein product is CSVESGSSYNEQFF.

V is TRBV7-2 and J is TRBJ2-2, with TRBD2 matching 11 bases. This CDR3 region has 19 residues. Germline values: CDR1 SGHTA, CDR2 FQGNSA. The trim removed 3 bases at V and 6 bases at J, leaving 15 bases unmatched. The CDR3 DNA is TGTGCCAGCAGCTTTAGGGTGTCTAGCGGGAGGAGTCGTGCCGGGGAGCTGTTTTTT. Protein product: CASSFRVSSGRSRAGELFF.

The chain carries TRBV14 and TRBJ2-2; 7 bases match TRBD2. Trimming at V came to 5 bases and at J to 1 base, leaving 1 base not matched to a gene. CDR1 and CDR2 (germline): SGHDN, FVKESK. This CDR3 contains 14 residues. In nucleotides, the CDR3 is TGTGCCAGCAGCTGGACTAGGAACACCGGGGAGCTGTTTTTT. Residues: CASSWTRNTGELFF.

This chain connects TRBV5-1 to TRBJ2-1; 10 bases match TRBD1. Unmatched junction bases numbered 7, after V lost 4 bases and J lost 9 bases. Germline-derived CDR1 and CDR2 are SGHRS and YFSETQ. The CDR3 spans 14 residues. CDR3 region: CASSGGQGTTEQFF. CDR3 coding DNA: TGCGCCAGCAGCGGGGGACAGGGGACTACTGAGCAGTTCTTC.

The rearrangement joins TRBV3-1 (or the pseudogene TRBV3-2) to TRBJ2-1; 8 nucleotides agree with TRBD2. The V and J ends lost 1 base and 3 bases, in that order; junction bases with no gene match: 2. The germline V gene encodes CDR1 LGHDT and CDR2 YNNKEL (reference sequence). CDR3 length: 15 residues. Written as DNA, the CDR3 is TGTGCCAGCAGCCAAGGCGGGGGGAGCTACAATGAGCAGTTCTTC. Translating it yields CASSQGGGSYNEQFF.

The chain uses TRBV6-6 and TRBJ1-5, with a tentative D call TRBD1 (5 bases). The V and J ends lost 2 bases and 5 bases respectively, with 7 bases between them. The CDR3 has 13 residues. Germline lookup yields CDR1 MNHNY and CDR2 SVGAGI (reference sequence). This CDR3 is CASSYAGYQPQHF. In nucleotides, the CDR3 is TGTGCCAGCAGTTACGCAGGGTATCAGCCCCAGCATTTT.

The chain uses TRBV10-2 and TRBJ2-1; possibly TRBD2 for D (7 bases). V gave up 8 bases and J gave up 7 bases, with 18 bases separating them. This CDR3 spans 14 amino acids. Germline loops: CDR1 WSHSY, CDR2 SAAADI. The CDR3 protein is CASGRGADINEQFF. The CDR3 coding sequence is TGCGCCAGCGGGAGGGGGGCCGATATAAATGAGCAGTTCTTC.

In DNA form, the CDR3 reads TGTGCCAGCAGTTCACGCCGGACAGTGCCGTTCTCCGAGCAGTACGTC. This codes for CASSSRRTVPFSEQYV. V and J are TRBV28 and TRBJ2-7, with a weak D call TRBD1 (6 bases). The V gene lost 4 bases and the J gene lost 6 bases, with 22 bases spanning the gap. CDR1 is MDHEN, CDR2 SYDVKM, per germline. This CDR3 contains 16 residues.

For the CDR3, the DNA is TGTGCCACCAGCACTCGGGGGGTACAACAGCCCCAGCATTTT. Translating gives CATSTRGVQQPQHF. The rearrangement uses TRBV24-1 and TRBJ1-5, with TRBD1 as a possible D gene (5 bases). Germline assignment: CDR1 KGHDR and CDR2 SFDVKD. The CDR3 contains 14 residues. Trimming stripped 7 bases from V and 7 bases from J, with 16 bases between.

The chain employs TRBV19 and TRBJ2-3; maybe TRBD1 (6 bases). The CDR3 totals 13 residues. Trimming removed 7 bases from V and 4 bases from J, with 12 bases in between. Germline CDR1 and CDR2: LNHDA and SQIVND (reference sequence). In nucleotides, the CDR3 is TGTGCCAGTATGGTTACAGGGTCAGATACGCAGTATTTT. Translation gives CASMVTGSDTQYF. Based on the CDR3 plus reference TRBV19 and TRBJ2-3, the full variable domain is DGGITQSPKYLFRKEGQNVTLSCEQNLNHDAMYWYRQDPGQGLRLIYYSQIVNDFQKGDIAEGYSVSREKKESFPLTVTSAQKNPTAFYLCASMVTGSDTQYFGPGTRLTVL.

This clone was observed a single time. The V and J genes are TRBV7-2 and TRBJ2-3; D is possibly TRBD2 (5 bases). The germline gives CDR1 SGHTA, CDR2 FQGNSA. This CDR3 spans 16 amino acids. The V and J ends lost 4 bases and 2 bases respectively, with 16 bases between them. The CDR3 DNA follows: TGTGCCAGCAGCTCTGGCTGGACTGGGGTCACAGATACGCAGTATTTT. It encodes CASSSGWTGVTDTQYF.

V is TRBV29-1 and J is TRBJ2-1; 13 bases are a match to TRBD2. Germline CDR1 SQVTM, CDR2 ANQGSEA. V shed 7 bases and J 3 bases; nucleotides not matched to a gene: 3. The CDR3 spans 14 residues. CDR3 protein: CSATSGGIYNEQFF. The CDR3 DNA reads TGCAGCGCGACTAGCGGGGGGATCTACAATGAGCAGTTCTTC.

CDR3 DNA: TGTGCCAGCGGACAGGGAGGGGCTGTTGGCTACACCTTC. Protein sequence: CASGQGGAVGYTF. J is TRBJ1-2 and V is TRBV2; 8 nucleotides match TRBD1. V was pared by 8 bases and J by 7 bases, with 9 bases of the junction left unmatched. Germline values: CDR1 SNHLY, CDR2 FYNNEI. The CDR3 covers 13 residues. The full variable domain, its missing parts supplied by reference TRBV2 and TRBJ1-2, is EPEVTQTPSHQVTQMGQEVILRCVPISNHLYFYWYRQILGQKVEFLVSFYNNEISEKSEIFDDQFSVERPDGSNFTLKIRSTKLEDSAMYFCASGQGGAVGYTFGSGTRLTVV.

The CDR3 protein is CASSAGGWETQYF. CDR3 DNA: TGTGCCAGCAGCGCGGGGGGATGGGAGACCCAGTACTTC. The gene calls are TRBV9 and TRBJ2-5; 7 bases are shared with TRBD2. Per germline, CDR1 SGDLS and CDR2 YYNGEE. This CDR3 is built from 13 residues. J gave up 5 bases and V 3 bases, and 4 bases lay outside the gene matches.

The chain couples TRBV5-5 to TRBJ2-5; TRBD2 matches 14 bases. The CDR3 is 16 residues long. CDR1 and CDR2 (germline): SGHKS, YYEKEE (reference sequence). J gave up 2 bases and V 4 bases, and 4 bases lay outside the gene matches. DNA of the CDR3: TGTGCCAGCAGCCCCGGACTAGCGGGGGGTCAAGAGACCCAGTACTTC. Its translation: CASSPGLAGGQETQYF.

The V and J genes are TRBV7-8 and TRBJ1-1, with D possibly being TRBD1 (6 bases). Trimming left V 4 bases short and J 4 bases short, with 13 bases between. Germline V lookup: CDR1 SGHVS, CDR2 FQNEAQ. This CDR3 is built from 14 residues. The CDR3 coding sequence is TGTGCCAGCAGCTCCCAAGCAGGGGTCACTGAAGCTTTCTTT. Amino acids: CASSSQAGVTEAFF.